Shown below are 7 T cell receptor beta chains from a single sample sequenced in a study of graft-versus-host responses after intestinal transplantation. Measured with immunoSEQ multiplex PCR; TCRdb has only the in-frame clones, and not every one. In the table there are over 10,000 clones, 93% of which are singletons. Sample: PBMCs, taken approximately 35 months after intestinal transplantation. All receptors derive from a human patient who received an intestinal transplant, so some T cells may come from the graft donor.

The count of this clone is one. This sequence joins TRBV6-1 and TRBJ2-7; TRBD2 aligns across 8 bases. The CDR3 covers 15 residues. J lost 4 bases, V lost 1 base, and 6 bases had no gene match. Germline lookup yields CDR1 MNHNS and CDR2 SASEGT. The CDR3 spells CASSEVPGGVYEQYF. Written as DNA, the CDR3 is TGTGCCAGCAGTGAAGTCCCCGGGGGGGTATACGAGCAGTACTTC.

V gene TRBV6-5 combines with J gene TRBJ1-6; D remains ambiguous. The CDR3 has 12 residues. V was cut by 5 bases and J by 10 bases, with 9 bases left in between. CDR1 MNHEY and CDR2 SVGAGI come from the germline V gene. The CDR3 DNA is TGTGCCAGCAGTAAGGGAACATCACCCCTCCACTTT. Protein product: CASSKGTSPLHF.

This sequence joins TRBV10-3 and TRBJ2-7, with D perhaps TRBD1 (5 bases). Germline V CDR1 and CDR2: ENHRY, SYGVKD. Trimming took 6 bases from V and 0 from J, leaving 9 bases between them. The CDR3 consists of 13 residues. CDR3 sequence: CAISDRSSYEQYF. In DNA, the CDR3 is TGTGCCATCAGCGACAGAAGCTCCTACGAGCAGTACTTC.

The V and J genes are TRBV10-2 and TRBJ2-7, with D uncertain. V lost 2 bases and J 2 bases, leaving 13 bases between the germline ends. This CDR3 is 15 amino acids long. The germline CDR1 and CDR2 sequences are WSHSY and SAAADI. The CDR3 here is CASSEGQISTYEQYF. The CDR3 DNA is TGCGCCAGCAGTGAGGGTCAGATCAGTACCTACGAGCAGTACTTC.

This clone was detected once. V usage is TRBV9 and J usage is TRBJ2-7, with 10 bases lining up with TRBD2. J lost 7 bases, V lost 0 bases, and 10 bases had no gene match. CDR1 and CDR2 from the germline V gene are SGDLS and YYNGEE. CDR3 length: 16 residues. Written as DNA, the CDR3 is TGTGCCAGCAGCGTAGGACCCGTAGCGGGGGGCCGGGAGCAGTACTTC. This translates into CASSVGPVAGGREQYF. The complete variable domain, with remaining parts taken from reference TRBV9 and TRBJ2-7, reads DSGVTQTPKHLITATGQRVTLRCSPRSGDLSVYWYQQSLDQGLQFLIQYYNGEERAKGNILERFSAQQFPDLHSELNLSSLELGDSALYFCASSVGPVAGGREQYFGPGTRLTVT.

V usage is TRBV15 and J usage is TRBJ2-3, with TRBD1 matching over 7 bases. Unmatched junction bases numbered 15, after V lost 0 bases and J lost 3 bases. Germline V lookup: CDR1 LNHNV, CDR2 YYDKDF (reference sequence). This CDR3 is built from 19 residues. The CDR3 bases are TGTGCCACCAGCAGAGATAGGGGGACAGAGTTACCCCGGACAGATACGCAGTATTTT. It is translated as CATSRDRGTELPRTDTQYF.

V is TRBV10-2 and J is TRBJ1-3, with 12 bases fitting TRBD1. CDR3 length: 18 residues. Looked up from germline, CDR1 is WSHSY and CDR2 is SAAADI. J was trimmed by 0 bases and V by 2 bases; bases with no gene match: 5. CDR3 nucleotides: TGCGCCAGCAGTGAGAGGGGACAGGGGGCTTTCTCTGGAAACACCATATATTTT. This encodes CASSERGQGAFSGNTIYF.